The 13 T cell receptor beta chains below all came from one sample that was sequenced in a study of tumor and adjacent non-tumor tissue in lung cancer. RNA was extracted from bulk tissue without any cell sorting. A modified ARM-PCR protocol with three rounds of nested PCR amplified TCRbeta. In TCRdb, the multiplex PCR reads were re-called with MiXCR into one record per CDR3 protein. The repertoire holds tens of thousands of distinct CDR3 sequences, with less than 80% as singletons. Source material: lung tumor tissue. The receptors originated from a man aged 60 to 69 with non-small cell lung cancer.

This clonotype was counted only a few times. This chain joins TRBV7-6 and TRBJ2-3, with 9 bases that match TRBD2. The CDR3 spans 16 residues. J gave up 4 bases and V 0 bases, and 5 bases lay outside the gene matches. Germline CDR1 and CDR2: SGHVS and FNYEAQ. The CDR3 reads CASSLAGGRGPDTQYF. The CDR3, as DNA: TGTGCCAGCAGCTTAGCGGGCGGGAGGGGCCCAGATACGCAGTATTTT.

With regard to this clonotype: One end of the junction does not line up with germline, which may come from a read error. The chain is built from TRBV11-1 and TRBJ2-1, with D possibly TRBD1 on 5 matching bases. The CDR3 spans 14 residues. The germline gives CDR1 SGHAT, CDR2 FQDESV (reference sequence). CDR3 bases: TGTGCCGGCGGACCATGGGGCTCTTGGGATGAGCAGTTCTTT. Its translation: CAGGPWGSWDEQFF.

By sample fraction, this clonotype is medium-sized (0.01 to 0.1%). This sequence joins TRBV11-2 and TRBJ2-1, with 7 nucleotides matching TRBD2. The CDR3 runs to 15 residues. The junction had 11 bases not matched to a gene; V was cut back by 5 bases and J by 7 bases. CDR1 is SGHAT and CDR2 is FQNNGV in the germline V gene. The CDR3 DNA sequence: TGTGCCAGCAGCCCGGGGGGTAGCAATAGGAATGAGCAGTTCTTC. Its translation: CASSPGGSNRNEQFF.

The chain recombines TRBV29-1 with TRBJ2-2, with D tentatively TRBD1 or TRBD2 (5 bases each). Germline CDR1 is SQVTM and CDR2 is ANQGSEA. The CDR3 extends over 15 amino acids. V lost 6 bases, J lost 5 bases, and 19 bases lay in between. CDR3 nucleotide sequence: TGCAGCGTAGGTTTAGGTGGGACCGGTACCGGGGAGCTGTTTTTT. Its protein product is CSVGLGGTGTGELFF.

Comments on this clonotype: Since a much larger clone is just one base distant, this may be a read error. The chain couples TRBV5-1 to TRBJ2-7, with TRBD1 as a possible D gene (6 bases). Looked up from germline, CDR1 is SGHRS and CDR2 is YFSETQ. Trimming removed 7 bases at V and 4 bases at J, with 15 bases between. The CDR3 consists of 13 residues. The CDR3 nucleotides are TGCGCCAGCGGCCCTGGACAGATATACGAGCAGTACTTC. This encodes CASGPGQIYEQYF.

The V call is TRBV7-9, the J call TRBJ2-4; the match to TRBD1 covers 8 bases. The CDR3 length is 20 residues. CDR1 is SEHNR, CDR2 FQNEAQ, per germline (reference sequence). With 5 bases clipped from V and 0 bases from J, the junction kept 18 bases outside the gene matches. The chain's CDR3 is CASSAWGTGVSPLAKNIQYF. CDR3 coding DNA: TGTGCCAGCAGCGCCTGGGGGACAGGAGTCAGTCCCTTAGCCAAAAACATTCAGTACTTC.

For this clonotype: A read error may produce the germline difference seen at one junction end. V usage is TRBV6-1 and J usage is TRBJ1-5; tentative D call: TRBD1 (6 bases). This CDR3 region has 13 residues. From germline, CDR1 is MNHNS and CDR2 SASEGT. DNA of the CDR3: TGTGCTAGCAGTGAAACTAAGGGGGTTCCCCAGCATTTT. It yields the protein CASSETKGVPQHF.

A word on this clonotype: This may be a read error: a much more frequent sequence differs by one nucleotide. The gene calls are TRBV7-2 and TRBJ2-3, with D uncertain. Trimming removed 2 bases from V and 0 bases from J, with 6 bases in between. The CDR3 is 14 amino acids. Germline CDR1 SGHTA, CDR2 FQGNSA. CDR3 coding DNA: TGTGCCAGCAGCTTAAACAGCAGCACAGATACGCAGTATTTT. This sequence encodes CASSLNSSTDTQYF.

As concerns this clonotype: A much more abundant neighbour one base away suggests this may be a read error. The J gene is TRBJ1-1, the V gene TRBV29-1; 8 nucleotides agree with TRBD1. Germline loops: CDR1 SQVTM, CDR2 ANQGSEA. The CDR3 loop spans 14 amino acids. The CDR3: CSVFGQGTKTDAFF. CDR3 nucleotide sequence: TGCAGCGTCTTCGGACAGGGAACTAAAACTGATGCTTTCTTT.

Ten or more counts support this clonotype. This chain uses TRBV7-8 with TRBJ2-7, with D tentatively TRBD1 or TRBD2 (6 bases each). V gave up 1 base and J gave up 2 bases, with 9 bases separating them. The CDR3 is 14 amino acids. Per germline, CDR1 SGHVS and CDR2 FQNEAQ. As DNA, the CDR3 is TGTGCCAGCAGCTTAGTAAGGGGGGCCTACGAGCAGTACTTC. Translated: CASSLVRGAYEQYF.

The rearrangement uses TRBV2 and TRBJ2-2, with D uncertain. There are 14 residues in the CDR3. Germline V gives CDR1 SNHLY, CDR2 FYNNEI. The chain's CDR3 is CVNCAVSYTGELFF. CDR3 DNA: TGTGTCAACTGCGCGGTTTCCTACACCGGGGAGCTGTTTTTT.

This clonotype occurred a few times. This may come from a read error, since a much larger clone is one base off. V gene TRBV6-5 combines with J gene TRBJ2-7; D is possibly TRBD1 (6 bases). Germline V CDR1 and CDR2: MNHEY, SVGAGI. The CDR3 runs 14 residues. CDR3 sequence: CANSYRGGRDEQYF. Here the CDR3 DNA reads TGTGCCAACAGTTACAGAGGGGGAAGAGACGAGCAGTACTTC.

The rearrangement joins TRBV11-3 to TRBJ2-1, with D possibly being TRBD2 (5 bases). The CDR3 totals 13 residues. V lost 5 bases and J 13 bases, leaving 18 bases between the germline ends. The germline CDR1 and CDR2 sequences are SGHNT and YENEEA. CDR3 DNA sequence: TGTGCCAGCAGCACAGAGGTGGCTAGCATCCAGTTCTTC. Protein product: CASSTEVASIQFF. Based on the CDR3 plus reference TRBV11-3 and TRBJ2-1, the full variable domain is EAGVVQSPRYKIIEKKQPVAFWCNPISGHNTLYWYLQNLGQGPELLIRYENEEAVDDSQLPKDRFSAERLKGVDSTLKIQPAELGDSAVYLCASSTEVASIQFFGPGTRLTVL.